A single sample gave rise to the 5 T cell receptor beta chains below, sequenced in a study of T cells in Graves' hyperthyroidism and ophthalmopathy. Amplification of TCR beta CDR3 regions used RNA as the template. HTBI primers were employed in a first-round RT-PCR of the TCR CDR3. MiXCR, applied by TCRdb to the multiplex PCR reads, yields one record per CDR3 protein. The sample lists nearly 750,000 distinct CDR3 sequences, around a third occurring once. The sample was blood. Source of these receptors: a woman in her forties with Graves' hyperthyroidism.

The chain is built from TRBV10-3 and TRBJ2-2; TRBD2 aligns across 7 bases. This CDR3 comprises 12 residues. CDR1 is ENHRY, CDR2 SYGVKD, per germline. V shed 5 bases and J 11 bases; nucleotides not matched to a gene: 5. The CDR3 region is CAISYGGGELFF. The CDR3 bases are TGTGCCATCAGTTATGGGGGGGGTGAGCTGTTTTTT.

A note on this clonotype: A read error is possible here, since a much larger clone lies one base away. V is TRBV11-2 and J is TRBJ1-2; no definite D call. In germline, CDR1 is SGHAT, CDR2 FQNNGV. This CDR3 is 15 amino acids long. Between the trimmed V and J ends, which lost 5 bases and 4 bases, there was a span of 17 bases. The CDR3 DNA reads as TGTGCCAGCAGCCCCGGTAGGAGTGGAAGCTATGGCTACACCTTC. Encoded protein: CASSPGRSGSYGYTF.

V is TRBV29-1 and J is TRBJ2-5; the match to TRBD1 covers 10 bases. The germline gives CDR1 SQVTM, CDR2 ANQGSEA. The V segment lost 8 bases and the J segment 5 bases; nucleotides outside the gene matches: 5. CDR3 length: 12 residues. CDR3 sequence: CSSSGQGETQYF. The CDR3 nucleotides read TGCAGCAGTTCGGGACAGGGGGAGACCCAGTACTTC. Supplemented by reference TRBV29-1 and TRBJ2-5, the full variable domain reads SAVISQKPSRDICQRGTSLTIQCQVDSQVTMMFWYRQQPGQSLTLIATANQGSEATYESGFVIDKFPISRPNLTFSTLTVSNMSPEDSSIYLCSSSGQGETQYFGPGTRLLVL.

This clonotype appeared a few times. The chain uses TRBV19 and TRBJ2-5, with 10 bases identical to TRBD2. The CDR3 length is 16 residues. From germline, CDR1 is LNHDA and CDR2 SQIVND (reference sequence). The V gene end was trimmed by 9 bases and the J gene end by 4 bases; junction bases not matched to a gene: 14. The CDR3 sequence is CASSLGSGGAGETQYF. The DNA of the CDR3 is TGTGCCAGCAGTTTGGGAAGCGGGGGGGCGGGAGAGACCCAGTACTTC.

This clonotype was observed once. The rearrangement uses TRBV29-1 and TRBJ2-7; the match to TRBD2 covers 7 bases. This CDR3 spans 14 amino acids. The ends lost 0 bases at V and 2 bases at J; junction bases unmatched: 4. Germline V gives CDR1 SQVTM, CDR2 ANQGSEA. The DNA for the CDR3 is TGCAGCGTTGAAGAGAGGGACTACCCCTACGAGCAGTACTTC. Translated: CSVEERDYPYEQYF.